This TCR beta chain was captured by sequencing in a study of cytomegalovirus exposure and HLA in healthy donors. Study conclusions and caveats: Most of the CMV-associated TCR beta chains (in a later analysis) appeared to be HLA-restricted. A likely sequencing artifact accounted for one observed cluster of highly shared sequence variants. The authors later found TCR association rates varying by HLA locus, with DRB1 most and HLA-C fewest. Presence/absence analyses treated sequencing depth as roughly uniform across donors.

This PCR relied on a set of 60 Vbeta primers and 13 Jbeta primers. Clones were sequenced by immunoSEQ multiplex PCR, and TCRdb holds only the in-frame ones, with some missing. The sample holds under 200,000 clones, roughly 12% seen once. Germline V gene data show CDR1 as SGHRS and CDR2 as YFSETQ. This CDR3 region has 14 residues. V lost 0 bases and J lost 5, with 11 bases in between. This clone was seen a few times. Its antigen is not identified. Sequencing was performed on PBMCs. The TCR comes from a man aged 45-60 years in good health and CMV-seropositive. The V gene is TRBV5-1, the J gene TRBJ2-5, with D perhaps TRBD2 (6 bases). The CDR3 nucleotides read TGCGCCAGCAGCTTGGGGGGGGTCCAGGAGACCCAGTACTTC. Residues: CASSLGGVQETQYF. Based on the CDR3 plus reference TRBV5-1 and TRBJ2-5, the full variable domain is KAGVTQTPRYLIKTRGQQVTLSCSPISGHRSVSWYQQTPGQGLQFLFEYFSETQRNKGNFPGRFSGRQFSNSRSEMNVSTLELGDSALYLCASSLGGVQETQYFGPGTRLLVL.